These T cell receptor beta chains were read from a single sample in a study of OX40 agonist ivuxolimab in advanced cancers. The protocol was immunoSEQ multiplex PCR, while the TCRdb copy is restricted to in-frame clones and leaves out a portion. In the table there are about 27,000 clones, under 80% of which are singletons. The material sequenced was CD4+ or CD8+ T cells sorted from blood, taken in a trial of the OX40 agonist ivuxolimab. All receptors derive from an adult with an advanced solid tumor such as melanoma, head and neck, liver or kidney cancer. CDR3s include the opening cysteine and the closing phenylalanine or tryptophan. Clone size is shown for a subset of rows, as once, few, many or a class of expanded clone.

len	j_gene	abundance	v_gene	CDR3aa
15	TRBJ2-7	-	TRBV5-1	CASSLVGGTLYEQYF
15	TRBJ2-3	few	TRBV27	CASSFLAGSTDTQYF
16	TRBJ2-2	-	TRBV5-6	CASTTRLAGAPGELFF
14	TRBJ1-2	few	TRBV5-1	CASSSGQDSDGYTF
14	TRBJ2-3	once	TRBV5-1	CASTAVLNTDTQYF
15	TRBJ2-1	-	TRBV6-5	CASSLLIEGTNEQFF
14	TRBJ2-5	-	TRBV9	CASSVAASGETQYF
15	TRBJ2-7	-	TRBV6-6	CASSYPGLAGNEQYF
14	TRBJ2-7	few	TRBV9	CASSPFSLSYEQYF
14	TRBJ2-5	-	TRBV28	CASSLGVIEETQYF
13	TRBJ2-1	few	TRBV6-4	CASSDSTNNEQFF
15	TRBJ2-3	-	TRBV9	CASSASGSGADTQYF
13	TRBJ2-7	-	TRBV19	CASQAAGSYEQYF
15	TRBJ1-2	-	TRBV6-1	CATPMKDTTNYGYTF
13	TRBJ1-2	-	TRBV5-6	CASSPTGSLGYTF
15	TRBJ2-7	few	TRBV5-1	CASSLRTGSSYEQYF
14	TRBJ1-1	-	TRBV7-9	CASSSERGITEAFF
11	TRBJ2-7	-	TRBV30	CAWGKAYEQYF
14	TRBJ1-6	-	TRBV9	CASSVRAYNSPLHF
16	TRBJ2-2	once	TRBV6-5	CASRYRFRPQYGELFF
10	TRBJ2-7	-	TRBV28	CASSFNEQYF
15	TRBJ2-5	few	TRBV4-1	CASSQVWAPQETQYF
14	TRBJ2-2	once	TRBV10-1	CASSESVNTGELFF
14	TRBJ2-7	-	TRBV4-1	CASSPWTGENEQYF
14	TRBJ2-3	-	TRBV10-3	CAIFRGGSTDTQYF
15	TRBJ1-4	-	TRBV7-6	CASSYMAGSNEKLFF
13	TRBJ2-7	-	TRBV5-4	CASSLVSFGEQYF
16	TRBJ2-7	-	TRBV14	CASSQVSSGSIYEQYF
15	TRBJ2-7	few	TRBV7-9	CASSSTGTGFDEQYF
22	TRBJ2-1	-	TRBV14	CASSQDGVRQGGLRVPYNEQFF
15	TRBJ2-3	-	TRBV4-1	CASSTQGSVTDTQYF
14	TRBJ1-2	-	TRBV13	CASSPGTSNYGYTF
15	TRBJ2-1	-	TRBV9	CASSVAGLAAHEQFF
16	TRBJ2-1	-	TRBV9	CASSVALQGTYNEQFF
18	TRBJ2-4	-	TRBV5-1	CASSLEVLRGPRGNIQYF
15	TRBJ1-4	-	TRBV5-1	CASSGRGQKTEKLFF
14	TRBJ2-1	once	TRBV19	CATQVRPLYNEQFF
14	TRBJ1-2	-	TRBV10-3	CAIRAGTGVIGYTF
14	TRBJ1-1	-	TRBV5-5	CASGSGRGKVEAFF
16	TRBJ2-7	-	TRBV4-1	CASSLLPRTASYEQYF
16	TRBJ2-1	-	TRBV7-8	CASTLRTSGSVVPQFF
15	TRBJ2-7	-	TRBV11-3	CASSTWTGHAYEQYF
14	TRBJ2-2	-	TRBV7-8	CASSGTGGTGELFF
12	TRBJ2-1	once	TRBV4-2	CASSPPYNEQFF
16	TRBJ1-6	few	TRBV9	CASSVDGTGADSPLHF
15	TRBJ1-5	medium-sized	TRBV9	CASSVGAREEQPQHF
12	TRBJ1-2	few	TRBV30	CASSPGVYGYTF